This T cell receptor beta chain was documented in a study of breast tumors, draining lymph nodes, adjacent tissues. The CDR3 is 15 amino acids. Trimming cost V 3 bases and J 1 base; bases outside gene matches: 5. Breast cancer patients provided tissue from their axillary draining lymph nodes. Whole-study findings and limits: That most tumor T cells come from lymph nodes remained unproven.

TCRdb analysed the multiplex PCR reads with MiXCR anew, one entry per CDR3 protein. The sample has nearly 200,000 distinct CDR3 sequences; 30% to 40% are singletons. Note on this clonotype: Its antigen is as yet unknown. A much larger clone differs from this one at a single base, so this may be a read error.

The sample consisted of axillary lymph node tissue. The receptor comes from a female donor with breast cancer. Some clones in this sample may be carry-over from other donors' samples. The chain recombines TRBV12-3 or TRBV12-4 with TRBJ2-5; 7 bases align to TRBD2. CDR3 DNA: TGTGCCAGCAGTTTCGTGGCTAGCGGCCAAGAGACCCAGTACTTC. This codes for CASSFVASGQETQYF.